The 20 T cell receptor beta chains given below trace back to one sample, sequenced in a study of blood T cell repertoires in COVID-19. Clones were read by immunoSEQ multiplex PCR, and TCRdb kept only the in-frame ones, dropping some. Here the sample spans 250,000 to 350,000 clones, over 80% being singletons. Material for sequencing was peripheral blood. These receptors were collected from a woman between 50 and 59 years old with COVID-19, enrolled during active disease.

The chain is built from TRBV11-2 and TRBJ1-2, with TRBD1 identical over 7 bases. J was trimmed by 7 bases and V by 0 bases; bases with no gene match: 11. The CDR3 is 16 residues long. Germline V gene data show CDR1 as SGHAT and CDR2 as FQNNGV. CDR3 coding DNA: TGTGCCAGCAGCTTAGAAACGGACAGGAGCCTTGCTGGCTACACCTTC. Amino acids: CASSLETDRSLAGYTF.

CDR3 coding DNA: TGCGCCACCTCGTGGGCTTACAATGAGCAGTTCTTC. Encoded protein: CATSWAYNEQFF. The chain recombines TRBV5-1 with TRBJ2-1; D not resolved. Per germline, CDR1 SGHRS and CDR2 YFSETQ. The V gene lost 9 bases and the J gene lost 4 bases, with 11 bases spanning the gap. This CDR3 has 12 residues.

The J gene is TRBJ2-3, the V gene TRBV7-6; D is ambiguous. Germline CDR1 is SGHVS and CDR2 is FNYEAQ. Trimming took 5 bases from V and 4 from J, leaving 10 bases between them. There are 13 residues in the CDR3. The DNA for the CDR3 is TGTGCCAGCAGCCAGTATGTCGCAGATACGCAGTATTTT. Encoded protein: CASSQYVADTQYF.

This sequence joins TRBV11-2 and TRBJ2-1; no clear D. CDR3 length: 15 amino acids. Trimming left V 1 base short and J 5 bases short, with 12 bases between. Germline lookup yields CDR1 SGHAT and CDR2 FQNNGV. DNA for the CDR3: TGTGCCAGCAGCTTAGTGGCTAGGCGCCACAATGAGCAGTTCTTC. Translated: CASSLVARRHNEQFF.

CDR3 DNA: TGCGCCAGCAGCTCCCAAACGGGACTAGCGGGGTTCTCCTACGAGCAGTACTTC. It is translated as CASSSQTGLAGFSYEQYF. The chain recombines TRBV5-1 with TRBJ2-7; 13 bases match TRBD2. The germline CDR1 and CDR2 sequences are SGHRS and YFSETQ. The CDR3 spans 18 residues. The junction had 9 bases not matched to a gene; V was cut back by 3 bases and J by 0 bases.

V gene TRBV7-2 combines with J gene TRBJ1-1; TRBD1 is a possible D gene (5 bases). Germline V gives CDR1 SGHTA, CDR2 FQGNSA. Trimming took off 2 bases at V and 4 bases at J, with 11 bases between the two ends. The CDR3 is 14 residues long. CDR3 sequence (DNA): TGTGCCAGCAGCTTATTCGGGGGAGGCACTGAAGCTTTCTTT. Its translation is CASSLFGGGTEAFF. Complete variable domain (other parts from reference TRBV7-2 and TRBJ1-1): GAGVSQSPSNKVTEKGKDVELRCDPISGHTALYWYRQSLGQGLEFLIYFQGNSAPDKSGLPSDRFSAERTGGSVSTLTIQRTQQEDSAVYLCASSLFGGGTEAFFGQGTRLTVV.

This clone appeared a few times. V usage is TRBV10-3 and J usage is TRBJ2-1, with D perhaps matching TRBD2 (6 bases). The CDR3 has 14 residues. From germline, CDR1 is ENHRY and CDR2 SYGVKD. Trimming removed 7 bases at V and 1 base at J, with 11 bases between. CDR3 residues: CAITPSASYNEQFF. The CDR3 DNA reads TGTGCCATCACCCCTAGCGCGTCCTACAATGAGCAGTTCTTC.

This clone occurred once. V is TRBV24-1 and J is TRBJ2-2, with 8 bases that match TRBD1. Germline V CDR1 and CDR2: KGHDR, SFDVKD. The length of the CDR3 is 16 residues. The J segment lost 5 bases and the V segment lost 3 bases, leaving 7 bases of the junction unmatched. For the CDR3, the DNA is TGTGCCACCAGTGATGTCCTTGGGACAGGAACCGGGGAGCTGTTTTTT. As protein: CATSDVLGTGTGELFF.

V and J are TRBV5-4 and TRBJ1-2, with D perhaps matching TRBD1 (5 bases). This CDR3 is 13 amino acids long. Trimming pared 4 bases from V and 4 bases from J, leaving 11 bases between. CDR1 and CDR2 from the germline V gene are SGHNT and YYREEE (reference sequence). The CDR3: CASSPDSIYGYTF. CDR3 DNA sequence: TGTGCCAGCAGCCCCGACAGCATCTATGGCTACACCTTC.

The chain recombines TRBV2 with TRBJ2-3, with D perhaps TRBD2 (6 bases). Trimming pared 4 bases from V and 2 bases from J, leaving 10 bases between. Germline CDR1 and CDR2: SNHLY and FYNNEI. The CDR3 runs 14 residues. The CDR3: CASSVRGNTDTQYF. CDR3 nucleotide sequence: TGTGCCAGCAGTGTCCGGGGGAACACAGATACGCAGTATTTT.

In its sample, this clone was seen once. This chain joins TRBV18 and TRBJ1-3; D gene ambiguous. Germline V lookup: CDR1 KGHSH, CDR2 LQKENI. This CDR3 is built from 14 residues. V was trimmed by 3 bases and J by 0 bases, leaving 6 bases between them. CDR3 nucleotides: TGTGCCAGCTCACCTGCGGACTCTGGAAACACCATATATTTT. It encodes CASSPADSGNTIYF.

V and J are TRBV11-3 and TRBJ2-1; TRBD2 agrees at 11 bases. CDR3 length: 17 amino acids. CDR1 is SGHNT, CDR2 YENEEA, per germline. The junction had 11 bases not matched to a gene; V was cut back by 7 bases and J by 3 bases. The CDR3 region is CASTTTATSGVYNEQFF. The CDR3 DNA is TGTGCCAGCACTACCACAGCGACTAGCGGGGTCTACAATGAGCAGTTCTTC.

The genes are TRBV24-1 and TRBJ2-2; D perhaps matches TRBD2 (7 bases). This CDR3 region has 15 residues. The ends were cut back, 6 bases at V and 5 bases at J, with 15 bases in the middle. Germline CDR1 and CDR2: KGHDR and SFDVKD. This CDR3 reads CATSPGGRGTGELFF. For the CDR3, the DNA is TGTGCCACCAGTCCGGGTGGGAGGGGGACCGGGGAGCTGTTTTTT.

V and J are TRBV2 and TRBJ1-5; weak D call: TRBD1 (6 bases). V lost 6 bases to trimming and J lost 3 bases, with 9 bases between them. Germline lookup yields CDR1 SNHLY and CDR2 FYNNEI. The CDR3 is 13 residues long. DNA for the CDR3: TGTGCCAGCAGAGGACAGCCCAATCAGCCCCAGCATTTT. This sequence encodes CASRGQPNQPQHF. Based on the CDR3 plus reference TRBV2 and TRBJ1-5, the full variable domain is EPEVTQTPSHQVTQMGQEVILRCVPISNHLYFYWYRQILGQKVEFLVSFYNNEISEKSEIFDDQFSVERPDGSNFTLKIRSTKLEDSAMYFCASRGQPNQPQHFGDGTRLSIL.

The gene calls are TRBV5-1 and TRBJ1-1, with 8 bases lining up with TRBD1. Trimming at V came to 4 bases and at J to 4 bases, leaving 6 bases not matched to a gene. From germline, CDR1 is SGHRS and CDR2 YFSETQ. The CDR3 is 14 residues long. The CDR3 is CASSPGTGITEAFF. CDR3 bases: TGCGCCAGCAGCCCCGGGACAGGCATCACTGAAGCTTTCTTT.

V gene TRBV7-9 combines with J gene TRBJ1-3, with D maybe TRBD1 (5 bases). The CDR3 has 17 amino acids. The germline CDR1 and CDR2 sequences are SEHNR and FQNEAQ (reference sequence). V was clipped by 5 bases and J by 5 bases, with 22 bases between them. The CDR3 nucleotides are TGTGCCAGCAGCGCCCGGTCGGCAGGGAGGGGAAGAAACACCATATATTTT. As protein: CASSARSAGRGRNTIYF.

The chain has TRBV19 and TRBJ2-1; possibly TRBD2 for D (5 bases). The germline CDR1 and CDR2 sequences are LNHDA and SQIVND (reference sequence). Trimming pared 1 base from V and 3 bases from J, leaving 10 bases between. The CDR3 consists of 15 residues. For the CDR3, the DNA is TGTGCCAGTAGTATAGGGGCTAGCTACTACAATGAGCAGTTCTTC. This sequence encodes CASSIGASYYNEQFF.

The genes are TRBV9 and TRBJ2-7; the match to TRBD1 covers 10 bases. The germline gives CDR1 SGDLS, CDR2 YYNGEE. This CDR3 comprises 14 residues. J gave up 3 bases and V 4 bases, and 4 bases lay outside the gene matches. The CDR3 loop reads CASSPRTGGYEQYF. The CDR3 DNA is TGTGCCAGCAGCCCGCGGACAGGGGGCTACGAGCAGTACTTC.

V usage is TRBV9 and J usage is TRBJ2-4, with 12 bases fitting TRBD1. This CDR3 has 15 residues. The V gene's germline CDR1 is SGDLS and CDR2 YYNGEE. V was pared by 4 bases and J by 6 bases, with 5 bases of the junction left unmatched. This CDR3 is CASSTGTGGSNIQYF. CDR3 sequence (DNA): TGTGCCAGCAGCACCGGGACAGGGGGCTCAAACATTCAGTACTTC. Looking up the rest from reference TRBV9 and TRBJ2-4 gives the full variable domain: DSGVTQTPKHLITATGQRVTLRCSPRSGDLSVYWYQQSLDQGLQFLIQYYNGEERAKGNILERFSAQQFPDLHSELNLSSLELGDSALYFCASSTGTGGSNIQYFGAGTRLSVL.

The chain couples TRBV7-8 to TRBJ2-2, with 8 bases aligning to TRBD2. V lost 6 bases, J lost 5 bases, and 8 bases stayed unmatched. The CDR3 runs 15 residues. Germline CDR1 is SGHVS and CDR2 is FQNEAQ. CDR3 DNA: TGTGCCAGCAGAGAAGGGACTAGAGAAACCGGGGAGCTGTTTTTT. Its protein product is CASREGTRETGELFF.